Following are 26 T cell receptor beta chains from one sample sequenced in a study of patients and donors after allogeneic stem cell transplantation (TCRdb year 2020). The library was made by RT-PCR. The sequencer listed for this sample is NextSeq 550. TCRdb cleaned the public reads at Q25 with fastp, built clones with MiXCR and kept in-frame beta chains. Rows merge per CDR3 protein into single entries with the most common DNA and genes. The sample table holds 400,000 to 500,000 distinct CDR3 sequences, of which around 15% were seen once. The ten biggest clones cover roughly 7% of the sample. The specimen sequenced was blood, either unsorted or a sorted T cell fraction (not recorded which). These receptors all stem from a human donor who was either an allogeneic HSCT recipient or a stem cell or donor lymphocyte infusion donor (not recorded which). It is not recorded whose cells these are; they may come from a transplant donor.

The rearrangement links TRBV12-3 or TRBV12-4 to TRBJ2-4, with D possibly TRBD1 on 6 matching bases. V lost 6 bases, J lost 3 bases, and 15 bases lay in between. The CDR3 is 15 amino acids. CDR3 coding DNA: TGTGCCAGCAGACCCGGGACGGGACACAAAAACATTCAGTACTTC. Encoded protein: CASRPGTGHKNIQYF.

The sample holds a few counts of this clonotype. This sequence joins TRBV18 and TRBJ2-3; no clear D. This CDR3 is built from 14 residues. V gave up 4 bases and J gave up 3 bases, with 11 bases separating them. In germline, CDR1 is KGHSH, CDR2 LQKENI. The CDR3, as DNA: TGTGCCAGCTCACAGACGGGTGTGACAGATACGCAGTATTTT. This encodes CASSQTGVTDTQYF.

This chain links TRBV18 with TRBJ2-2, with 7 bases aligning to TRBD1. The CDR3 covers 15 residues. V lost 1 base, J lost 6 bases, and 5 bases stayed unmatched. Germline CDR1 and CDR2: KGHSH and LQKENI. The CDR3 DNA reads as TGTGCCAGCTCACCACAACCGACAGGGTCCGGGGAGCTGTTTTTT. Translation gives CASSPQPTGSGELFF.

This clonotype was seen at least ten times. The chain has TRBV7-9 and TRBJ2-1, with 7 positions matching TRBD2. Germline V gene lookup returns CDR1 SEHNR and CDR2 FQNEAQ (reference sequence). The trim removed 5 bases at V and 5 bases at J, leaving 9 bases unmatched. The CDR3 contains 15 residues. CDR3 sequence: CASSRSGGRDNEQFF. The CDR3 DNA follows: TGTGCCAGCAGCCGGTCGGGCGGGAGAGACAATGAGCAGTTCTTC.

This clonotype was counted a few times. The gene calls are TRBV24-1 and TRBJ1-5, with a tentative D call TRBD1 (6 bases). Germline CDR1 and CDR2: KGHDR and SFDVKD. Trimming took off 5 bases at V and 7 bases at J, with 11 bases between the two ends. The CDR3 is made up of 13 amino acids. Here the CDR3 reads CATSGGGGQPQHF. The CDR3 DNA is TGTGCCACCAGTGGGGGAGGGGGACAGCCCCAGCATTTT.

This clonotype was picked up a small number of times. This chain connects TRBV20-1 to TRBJ2-7, with D possibly called TRBD1 or TRBD2 (5 bases each). Trimming cost V 4 bases and J 6 bases, with 13 bases left between them. This CDR3 has 12 residues. Germline CDR1 reads DFQATT; CDR2 reads SNEGSKA (reference sequence). In nucleotides, the CDR3 is TGCAGTGCTAACCTGGGACCCCTCGAGCAGTACTTC. Its translation is CSANLGPLEQYF.

The chain recombines TRBV25-1 with TRBJ1-2; D is perhaps TRBD1 (5 bases). The CDR3 spans 13 residues. The germline gives CDR1 MGHDK, CDR2 SYGVNS. The V end was cut by 6 bases, the J end by 5 bases, with 13 bases between. CDR3 amino acids: CASRDSSVYGYTF. The CDR3 nucleotides read TGTGCCAGCAGAGACAGCAGTGTTTATGGCTACACCTTC.

This chain joins TRBV5-6 and TRBJ2-1; D remains ambiguous. V was pared by 2 bases and J by 8 bases, with 5 bases between. The CDR3 sequence is 11 residues long. Germline V gene sequence: CDR1 SGHDT, CDR2 YYEEEE. The CDR3 coding sequence is TGTGCCAGCAGCTTTTTCGATGAGCAGTTCTTC. It specifies CASSFFDEQFF.

This clonotype has only a few counts. J is TRBJ1-5 and V is TRBV3-1, with D hard to call. The CDR3 consists of 13 residues. V lost 1 base, J lost 4 bases, and 5 bases lay in between. The V gene's germline CDR1 is LGHDT and CDR2 YNNKEL (reference sequence). Here the CDR3 reads CASSQGPNQPQHF. The CDR3 DNA reads TGTGCCAGCAGCCAAGGTCCAAATCAGCCCCAGCATTTT.

The chain carries TRBV3-1 and TRBJ1-2, with D perhaps matching TRBD1 (5 bases). The length of the CDR3 is 13 residues. The germline V gene has CDR1 LGHDT and CDR2 YNNKEL (reference sequence). Trimming shortened V by 1 base and J by 7 bases, and 10 bases separated the two germline ends. CDR3 DNA: TGTGCCAGCAGCCAAGGTGGAGGGGCTGGCTACACCTTC. Its translation is CASSQGGGAGYTF.

This clonotype was detected only a few times. The chain has TRBV20-1 and TRBJ2-7; D is unclear. Trimming took 3 bases from V and 6 from J, leaving 15 bases between them. Germline lookup yields CDR1 DFQATT and CDR2 SNEGSKA (reference sequence). The CDR3 spans 13 residues. DNA for the CDR3: TGCAGTGCTAGGCAGGCCCCTGCCTGCGAGCAGTACTTC. Its protein product is CSARQAPACEQYF.

This clonotype was seen only a few times. V and J are TRBV7-9 and TRBJ2-1; D ambiguous. Germline V gene data show CDR1 as SEHNR and CDR2 as FQNEAQ (reference sequence). The CDR3 sequence is 10 residues long. The V end was cut by 5 bases, the J end by 12 bases, with 8 bases between. The chain's CDR3 is CASSPSGQFF. In DNA, the CDR3 is TGTGCCAGCAGCCCTTCCGGGCAGTTCTTC.

The rearrangement uses TRBV29-1 and TRBJ1-1; unclear D gene. The CDR3 runs to 12 residues. Germline assignment: CDR1 SQVTM and CDR2 ANQGSEA. V gave up 4 bases and J gave up 4 bases, with 10 bases separating them. CDR3 sequence: CSVGRTLTEAFF. CDR3 bases: TGCAGCGTTGGCAGGACGCTCACTGAAGCTTTCTTT.

Ten or more counts support this clonotype. J is TRBJ2-2 and V is TRBV29-1, with no clear D. Germline CDR1 SQVTM, CDR2 ANQGSEA. Trimming took 3 bases from V and 1 from J, leaving 6 bases between them. This CDR3 comprises 13 residues. The CDR3 DNA reads as TGCAGCGTTGATGTGAAGAACACCGGGGAGCTGTTTTTT. This sequence encodes CSVDVKNTGELFF.

The chain uses TRBV12-3 or TRBV12-4 and TRBJ2-2; TRBD2 aligns across 11 bases. After removal of 2 bases from V and 7 bases from J, the junction contained 12 bases not matched to a gene. The CDR3 spans 18 residues. Here the CDR3 reads CASSLWDRTSGLYGELFF. In DNA, the CDR3 is TGTGCCAGCAGTTTATGGGATAGGACTAGCGGGCTCTACGGGGAGCTGTTTTTT.

This chain links TRBV20-1 with TRBJ1-5; tentatively, D is TRBD1 (5 bases). The CDR3 covers 15 residues. V shed 6 bases and J shed 4 bases, with 19 bases lying between them. Germline V lookup: CDR1 DFQATT, CDR2 SNEGSKA (reference sequence). The CDR3: CSAQGGAGTNQPQHF. The CDR3 DNA reads as TGCAGTGCCCAAGGCGGGGCAGGGACGAATCAGCCCCAGCATTTT.

CDR3 protein: CASSVEWGALAGNISYNEQFF. CDR3 sequence (DNA): TGTGCCAGCAGCGTAGAGTGGGGGGCACTAGCGGGTAACATCTCCTACAATGAGCAGTTCTTC. V and J are TRBV9 and TRBJ2-1; 9 bases line up with TRBD2. The CDR3 loop spans 21 amino acids. Germline CDR1 SGDLS, CDR2 YYNGEE. Trimming took 0 bases from V and 0 from J; bases not matched to a gene: 16.

There are a few counts of this clonotype. V is TRBV4-1 and J is TRBJ2-7, with 8 bases matching TRBD2. Trimming took 0 bases from V and 2 from J; bases not matched to a gene: 6. The CDR3 covers 16 residues. CDR1 MGHRA and CDR2 YSYEKL come from the germline V gene. The chain's CDR3 is CASSQEPSGYAYEQYF. The CDR3 DNA is TGCGCCAGCAGCCAAGAACCTAGCGGGTATGCCTACGAGCAGTACTTC.

This clonotype has ten or more counts. The chain employs TRBV24-1 and TRBJ2-1; TRBD2 matches 11 bases. The germline gives CDR1 KGHDR, CDR2 SFDVKD. CDR3 length: 17 amino acids. The J segment lost 4 bases and the V segment lost 3 bases, leaving 7 bases of the junction unmatched. CDR3 DNA sequence: TGTGCCACCAGTGATACGTCTGGGACTAGCGGATACAATGAGCAGTTCTTC. Translating it yields CATSDTSGTSGYNEQFF.

This clonotype was detected ten times or more. The V call is TRBV29-1, the J call TRBJ2-1; no clear D. Germline V lookup: CDR1 SQVTM, CDR2 ANQGSEA. V was shortened by 2 bases and J by 0 bases, with 8 bases between the two germline ends. The CDR3 is made up of 14 amino acids. The CDR3 reads CSVETRSSYNEQFF. The CDR3 DNA reads TGCAGCGTTGAAACACGGAGCTCCTACAATGAGCAGTTCTTC.

The V call is TRBV29-1, the J call TRBJ1-2; 7 positions agree with TRBD1. The ends lost 0 bases at V and 7 bases at J; junction bases unmatched: 8. Germline-derived CDR1 and CDR2 are SQVTM and ANQGSEA. This CDR3 comprises 14 residues. The CDR3, as DNA: TGCAGCGTTGAAGAGGCAGGGGGATTTGCTGGCTACACCTTC. Residues: CSVEEAGGFAGYTF.

This clonotype was observed a few times. This rearrangement joins TRBV2 to TRBJ2-7, with unresolved D. The germline V gene encodes CDR1 SNHLY and CDR2 FYNNEI. V lost 5 bases to trimming and J lost 4 bases, with 12 bases between them. The CDR3 has 13 amino acids. The CDR3 loop reads CASSQWRSYEQYF. The CDR3 nucleotides are TGTGCCAGCAGTCAATGGCGGTCTTACGAGCAGTACTTC.

The V call is TRBV20-1, the J call TRBJ1-1; no reliable D call. The CDR3 sequence is 9 residues long. Germline CDR1 reads DFQATT; CDR2 reads SNEGSKA (reference sequence). The V end lost 5 bases, the J end lost 10 bases, and 8 bases lay between the germline ends. The CDR3 reads CSAEEGAFF. For the CDR3, the DNA is TGCAGTGCTGAAGAAGGAGCTTTCTTT.

This clonotype was recorded a few times. The genes are TRBV5-4 and TRBJ2-1, with D possibly being TRBD2 (6 bases). CDR1 is SGHNT, CDR2 YYREEE, per germline (reference sequence). Trimming shortened V by 0 bases and J by 6 bases, and 10 bases separated the two germline ends. This CDR3 comprises 14 residues. CDR3 nucleotide sequence: TGTGCCAGCAGCTTGGCTGTGGGGGGCAATGAGCAGTTCTTC. Translated: CASSLAVGGNEQFF.

This clonotype was counted only a few times. V is TRBV7-2 and J is TRBJ2-7; 12 bases align to TRBD2. The CDR3 covers 15 residues. V trimming: 10 bases; J trimming: 1 base; junction bases outside the gene matches: 8. Germline V lookup: CDR1 SGHTA, CDR2 FQGNSA. CDR3 region: CATGGLAGPSYEQYF. CDR3 sequence (DNA): TGTGCCACCGGCGGACTAGCGGGGCCATCCTACGAGCAGTACTTC.

This clonotype was counted ten times or more. The rearrangement uses TRBV12-3 or TRBV12-4 and TRBJ1-5; D is uncertain. The CDR3 contains 13 residues. The ends were cut back, 3 bases at V and 3 bases at J, with 6 bases in the middle. In DNA, the CDR3 is TGTGCCAGCAGTTTGAGCGTCAATCAGCCCCAGCATTTT. Translating gives CASSLSVNQPQHF.